The rows below give T cell receptor beta chains drawn from one sample of a study of cytomegalovirus exposure and HLA in healthy donors. Sequencing was performed with immunoSEQ multiplex PCR; in TCRdb, only in-frame clones are kept and a portion is missing. This sample's table reports 100,000 or so clones. The sample comprised PBMCs. Receptors originate from a young woman in good health and CMV-seronegative. Each CDR3 is given with its conserved first and last residue. The order of the fields is CDR3 protein, CDR3 DNA, J gene, D gene, V gene, CDR3 length. The D gene is left open where the match is weak.

CASKNDRTGNTIYF | TGTGCCAGCAAGAACGACAGGACTGGAAACACCATATATTTT | TRBJ1-3 | NA | TRBV6-5 | 14
CASSVGLGWNEQFF | TGTGCCAGCAGCGTGGGACTAGGGTGGAATGAGCAGTTCTTC | TRBJ2-1 | TRBD2 | TRBV6-1 | 14
CASSWAGVYNEQFF | TGCGCCAGCAGCTGGGCAGGGGTCTACAATGAGCAGTTCTTC | TRBJ2-1 | NA | TRBV5-1 | 14
CSVEAGSKAFF | TGCAGCGTTGAAGCGGGGAGTAAAGCTTTCTTT | TRBJ1-1 | NA | TRBV29-1 | 11
CASSLGASGRSYNEQFF | TGCGCCAGCAGCTTGGGAGCTAGCGGGAGGTCCTACAATGAGCAGTTCTTC | TRBJ2-1 | TRBD2 | TRBV5-1 | 17
CASSGRDRVLHEQYF | TGTGCCAGCAGTGGCCGGGACAGGGTGCTCCACGAGCAGTACTTC | TRBJ2-7 | NA | TRBV21-1 | 15
CASVGGWVLAGALKETQYF | TGTGCCAGCGTTGGGGGTTGGGTACTAGCGGGGGCCTTGAAAGAGACCCAGTACTTC | TRBJ2-5 | TRBD2 | TRBV28 | 19
CASSPEGQSNEKLFF | TGTGCCAGCTCACCAGAGGGACAGTCTAATGAAAAACTGTTTTTT | TRBJ1-4 | TRBD1 | TRBV18 | 15
CASSQNNHREGTYF | TGCGCCAGCAGCCAAAATAACCACAGGGAAGGCACGTACTTC | TRBJ2-7 | NA | TRBV4-1 | 14
CASSLARDSHEAFF | TGTGCCAGCAGCTTAGCCCGGGACAGTCATGAAGCTTTCTTT | TRBJ1-1 | TRBD1 | TRBV7-9 | 14
CATRTSYNSPLHF | TGTGCCACTAGGACATCATATAATTCACCCCTCCACTTT | TRBJ1-6 | NA | TRBV10-3 | 13
CASSISGTGKNEQFF | TGTGCCAGTAGTATCTCCGGGACAGGGAAGAATGAGCAGTTCTTC | TRBJ2-1 | TRBD1 | TRBV19 | 15
CASSSRFGETQYF | TGTGCCAGCAGCTCTCGTTTCGGGGAGACCCAGTACTTC | TRBJ2-5 | NA | TRBV7-2 | 13
CASSQVPPGQGGETQYF | TGCGCCAGCAGCCAAGTCCCCCCTGGACAGGGAGGGGAGACCCAGTACTTC | TRBJ2-5 | NA | TRBV4-1 | 17
CASSIRDSSTDTQYF | TGCGCCAGCAGCATTCGAGACAGTAGCACAGATACGCAGTATTTT | TRBJ2-3 | NA | TRBV4-1 | 15
CASGRDNNQPQHF | TGTGCCAGCGGCAGGGATAACAATCAGCCCCAGCATTTT | TRBJ1-5 | NA | TRBV2 | 13
CASSPGQGESGYTF | TGTGCCAGCAGTCCCGGACAGGGGGAGTCTGGCTACACCTTC | TRBJ1-2 | TRBD1 | TRBV27 | 14
CASSASGSSRGAFF | TGTGCCAGCAGCGCATCTGGCTCCTCAAGGGGAGCTTTCTTT | TRBJ1-1 | NA | TRBV9 | 14
CASSPGQGPTYEQYF | TGTGCCAGCAGCCCCGGACAGGGGCCGACGTACGAGCAGTACTTC | TRBJ2-7 | TRBD1 | TRBV7-3 | 15
CASRLRTGRTEAFF | TGTGCCAGTAGACTTCGGACAGGACGGACTGAAGCTTTCTTT | TRBJ1-1 | TRBD1 | TRBV19 | 14
CAIRRPGQGYGYTF | TGTGCCATCAGACGCCCGGGACAGGGCTATGGCTACACCTTC | TRBJ1-2 | TRBD1 | TRBV10-3 | 14
CASLSISNYGYTF | TGTGCCAGCCTCTCTATCTCTAACTATGGCTACACCTTC | TRBJ1-2 | NA | TRBV2 | 13
CASSRFVFTSGGPSYNEQFF | TGTGCCAGCAGCCGTTTCGTATTTACTAGCGGGGGTCCCTCCTACAATGAGCAGTTCTTC | TRBJ2-1 | TRBD2 | TRBV4-2 | 20